Listed below are T cell receptor beta chains from one sample, sequenced in a study of blood T cell repertoires in COVID-19. The repertoire was sequenced with immunoSEQ multiplex PCR; TCRdb's copy has only in-frame clones and lacks some. The data contain 150,000 to 250,000 clones, about 86% of them singletons. Sequencing was performed on PBMCs or T cells enriched from blood (not recorded which). These receptors were obtained from a man in his forties who had recovered from COVID-19. Each CDR3 is given with its conserved first and last residue. The D gene is left open where the match is weak. Rows give clone size only sometimes, using once, few, many, or a class for an expanded clone.

>.|TRBJ2-7|.|TRBV9
CASSVGLGEYEQYF
TGTGCCAGCAGCGTAGGTCTAGGAGAGTACGAGCAGTACTTC
>TRBD1|TRBJ2-2|.|TRBV20-1
CSATDRGQNTGELFF
TGCAGTGCTACTGACAGGGGGCAGAACACCGGGGAGCTGTTTTTT
>TRBD1|TRBJ1-6|once|TRBV3-1/TRBV3-2
CASSRYRDSSPLHF
TGTGCCAGCAGCCGTTACAGGGACAGTTCACCCCTCCACTTT
>.|TRBJ1-3|.|TRBV18
CASSPPGGNSGNTIYF
TGTGCCAGCTCACCACCGGGGGGGAACTCTGGAAACACCATATATTTT
>.|TRBJ1-4|.|TRBV9
CASSEAATNEKLFF
TGTGCCAGCAGCGAGGCGGCAACTAATGAAAAACTGTTTTTT
>.|TRBJ2-7|.|TRBV30
CAWSVGAGHNEQYF
TGTGCCTGGAGTGTTGGGGCAGGGCACAACGAGCAGTACTTC
>TRBD2|TRBJ2-3|.|TRBV10-3
CAISSELTSGGSADTQYF
TGTGCCATCAGTTCGGAGCTGACTAGCGGGGGGAGTGCAGATACGCAGTATTTT
>TRBD1|TRBJ2-5|.|TRBV29-1
CSVNPPDREQETQYF
TGCAGCGTCAACCCCCCCGACAGGGAACAAGAGACCCAGTACTTC
>.|TRBJ1-2|.|TRBV4-1
CASSQPGRYGYTF
TGCGCCAGCAGCCAGCCAGGGAGGTATGGCTACACCTTC
>TRBD1|TRBJ2-7|.|TRBV7-8
CASSLLGQGAFEQYF
TGTGCCAGCAGCTTACTAGGACAGGGGGCTTTCGAGCAGTACTTC
>TRBD2|TRBJ2-7|.|TRBV5-1
CASRGTSGVPEQYF
TGCGCCAGCAGAGGGACTAGCGGGGTGCCCGAGCAGTACTTC
>.|TRBJ1-2|.|TRBV15
CATSRDLQSYGYTF
TGTGCCACCAGCAGAGATCTACAGTCTTATGGCTACACCTTC
>.|TRBJ1-3|.|TRBV30
CAWSAGTGNTIYF
TGTGCCTGGAGTGCGGGTACCGGAAACACCATATATTTT
>TRBD1|TRBJ1-2|.|TRBV3-1/TRBV3-2
CASSQTGFVSYGYTF
TGTGCCAGCAGCCAGACAGGGTTTGTGAGCTATGGCTACACCTTC
>.|TRBJ2-1|once|TRBV7-9
CASSITGIGGEQFF
TGTGCCAGCAGTATAACAGGGATTGGCGGTGAGCAGTTCTTC
>TRBD1|TRBJ1-1|.|TRBV3-1/TRBV3-2
CASSRQGEGEAFF
TGTGCCAGCAGCCGACAGGGGGAGGGTGAAGCTTTCTTT
>TRBD1|TRBJ1-2|.|TRBV6-6
CASSYDQGAYGYTF
TGTGCCAGCAGTTACGACCAGGGGGCCTATGGCTACACCTTC
>.|TRBJ1-5|.|TRBV4-1
CASSQASGNQPQHF
TGCGCCAGCAGCCAAGCTTCCGGTAATCAGCCCCAGCATTTT
>TRBD1|TRBJ1-1|.|TRBV6-5
CASSPGGKRTEAFF
TGTGCCAGCAGCCCAGGGGGGAAGCGCACTGAAGCTTTCTTT
>TRBD2|TRBJ2-2|.|TRBV9
CASSVYSLAGHQNTGELFF
TGTGCCAGCAGCGTTTATTCCCTAGCGGGGCACCAAAACACCGGGGAGCTGTTTTTT
>.|TRBJ1-3|.|TRBV28
CASSSYRTYSGNTIYF
TGTGCCAGCAGTTCATATAGAACCTACTCTGGAAACACCATATATTTT
>.|TRBJ1-5|.|TRBV2
CASQPPGGNQPQHF
TGTGCCAGCCAACCCCCAGGGGGCAATCAGCCCCAGCATTTT
>.|TRBJ2-6|.|TRBV5-4
CASSFEGSGANVLTF
TGTGCCAGCAGCTTTGAGGGTTCTGGGGCCAACGTCCTGACTTTC
>TRBD1|TRBJ2-6|once|TRBV5-1
CASSSGGSYSGANVLTF
TGCGCCAGCAGCTCAGGGGGCTCCTACTCTGGGGCCAACGTCCTGACTTTC
>.|TRBJ1-1|.|TRBV6-5
CASSPRPREVTEAFF
TGTGCCAGCAGTCCCCGGCCGAGGGAGGTCACTGAAGCTTTCTTT
>.|TRBJ1-2|.|TRBV2
CASSERGNYGYTF
TGTGCCAGCAGTGAACGGGGTAACTATGGCTACACCTTC
>TRBD1|TRBJ1-1|.|TRBV27
CASSSTYTGGNTEAFF
TGTGCCAGCAGTTCCACATATACAGGGGGGAACACTGAAGCTTTCTTT
>TRBD1|TRBJ1-6|once|TRBV5-1
CASSSTLQGNNSPLHF
TGCGCCAGCAGCTCAACCCTACAGGGGAACAATTCACCCCTCCACTTT
>TRBD1|TRBJ2-2|once|TRBV25-1
CASSELRTGEIGELFF
TGTGCCAGCAGTGAGCTCAGGACAGGGGAAATCGGGGAGCTGTTTTTT
>.|TRBJ1-2|.|TRBV11-2
CASSLRGMTYGYTF
TGTGCCAGCAGCTTAAGAGGGATGACCTATGGCTACACCTTC
>TRBD2|TRBJ2-3|many|TRBV19
CASSPPAAGGLSTDTQYF
TGTGCCAGTAGTCCCCCGGCAGCGGGGGGGCTTAGCACAGATACGCAGTATTTT
>.|TRBJ1-3|.|TRBV2
CASSWEGSGNTIYF
TGTGCCAGCAGCTGGGAGGGCTCTGGAAACACCATATATTTT
>.|TRBJ2-2|.|TRBV25-1
CASSEARASGELFF
TGTGCCAGCAGTGAAGCCAGGGCCAGCGGGGAGCTGTTTTTT
>TRBD1|TRBJ1-2|.|TRBV7-8
CASSRDREGGYTF
TGTGCCAGCAGCCGGGACAGGGAGGGTGGCTACACCTTC
>TRBD2|TRBJ2-3|.|TRBV5-1
CASSSRLAGATDTQYF
TGCGCCAGCAGCTCTAGACTAGCGGGGGCCACAGATACGCAGTATTTT
>.|TRBJ1-2|.|TRBV28
CASSSGGEGYGYTF
TGTGCCAGCAGCAGCGGGGGAGAAGGGTATGGCTACACCTTC
>.|TRBJ2-2|.|TRBV2
CATRRGQEGTGELFF
TGTGCCACCCGACGAGGACAGGAGGGAACCGGGGAGCTGTTTTTT
>.|TRBJ1-1|.|TRBV5-1
CASSQNTGNTEAFF
TGCGCCAGCAGCCAAAACACAGGGAACACTGAAGCTTTCTTT
>TRBD1|TRBJ1-1|.|TRBV6-5
CASRLQGRVTEAFF
TGTGCCAGCAGATTACAGGGGAGAGTCACTGAAGCTTTCTTT
>.|TRBJ1-4|.|TRBV5-4
CASSAGMAGHTGEKLFF
TGTGCCAGCAGCGCAGGTATGGCGGGGCATACCGGTGAAAAACTGTTTTTT
>.|TRBJ1-2|.|TRBV27
CASKQTLYSIYGYTF
TGTGCCAGCAAACAGACACTTTACTCAATCTATGGCTACACCTTC